This record covers a single T cell receptor beta chain. This specimen comes from a study of blood T cell repertoires in COVID-19. As for the study in general: PBMCs, B-cell-depleted T cells, or T cells were the source of the cDNA or gDNA that made up the material.

Profiled with immunoSEQ multiplex PCR; TCRdb holds only in-frame clones, not every one. Of more than 250,000 clones listed, 75% to 90% were seen once; the top ten hold about 4.3%. Germline V lookup: CDR1 LNHDA, CDR2 SQIVND (reference sequence). The CDR3 sequence is 14 residues long. With V trimmed by 3 bases and J by 5 bases, 2 bases remained unmatched. The clonotype comes from a man aged 60 to 75 who had recovered from COVID-19. V usage is TRBV19 and J usage is TRBJ1-4; 8 nucleotides agree with TRBD1. The sequencing input was peripheral blood. The chain's CDR3 is CASSMRQGNEKLFF. Written as DNA, the CDR3 is TGTGCCAGTAGTATGAGACAGGGGAATGAAAAACTGTTTTTT.